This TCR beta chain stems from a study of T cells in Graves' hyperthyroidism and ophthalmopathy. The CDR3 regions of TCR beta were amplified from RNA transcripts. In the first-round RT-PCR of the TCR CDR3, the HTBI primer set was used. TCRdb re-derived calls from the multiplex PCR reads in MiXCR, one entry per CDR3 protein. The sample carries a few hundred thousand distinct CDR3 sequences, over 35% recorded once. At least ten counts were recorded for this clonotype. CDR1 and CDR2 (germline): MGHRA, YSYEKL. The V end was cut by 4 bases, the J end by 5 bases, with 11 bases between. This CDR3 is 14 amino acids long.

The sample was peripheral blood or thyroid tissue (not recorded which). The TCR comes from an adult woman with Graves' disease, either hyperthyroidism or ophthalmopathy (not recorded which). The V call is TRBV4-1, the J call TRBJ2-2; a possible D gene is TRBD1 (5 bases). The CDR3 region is CASSPMRQTGELFF. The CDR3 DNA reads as TGCGCCAGCAGCCCGATGCGACAGACCGGGGAGCTGTTTTTT.